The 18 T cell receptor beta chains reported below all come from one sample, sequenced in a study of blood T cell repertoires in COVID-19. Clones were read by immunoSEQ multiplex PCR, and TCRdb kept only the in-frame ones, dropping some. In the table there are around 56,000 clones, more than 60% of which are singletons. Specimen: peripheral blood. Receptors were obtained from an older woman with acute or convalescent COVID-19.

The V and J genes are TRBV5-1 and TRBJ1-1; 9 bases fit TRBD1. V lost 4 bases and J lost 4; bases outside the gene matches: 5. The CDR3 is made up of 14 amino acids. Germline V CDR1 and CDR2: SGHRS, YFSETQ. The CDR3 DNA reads TGCGCCAGCAGCACAGGGGGCCTGGGCACTGAAGCTTTCTTT. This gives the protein CASSTGGLGTEAFF.

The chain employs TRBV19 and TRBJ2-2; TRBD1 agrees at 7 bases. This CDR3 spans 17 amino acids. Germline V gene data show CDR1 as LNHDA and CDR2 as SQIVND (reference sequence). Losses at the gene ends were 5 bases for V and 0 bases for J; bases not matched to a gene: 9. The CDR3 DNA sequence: TGTGCCAGTAGTTACAGAACGACAGGGCCGAACACCGGGGAGCTGTTTTTT. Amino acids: CASSYRTTGPNTGELFF. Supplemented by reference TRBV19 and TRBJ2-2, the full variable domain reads DGGITQSPKYLFRKEGQNVTLSCEQNLNHDAMYWYRQDPGQGLRLIYYSQIVNDFQKGDIAEGYSVSREKKESFPLTVTSAQKNPTAFYLCASSYRTTGPNTGELFFGEGSRLTVL.

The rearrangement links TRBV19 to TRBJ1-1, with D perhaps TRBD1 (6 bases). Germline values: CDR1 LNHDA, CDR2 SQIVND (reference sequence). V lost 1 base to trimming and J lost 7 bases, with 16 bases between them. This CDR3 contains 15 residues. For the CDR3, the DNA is TGTGCCAGTAGTATAGGGCCAACGCGGGGGCTTGAAGCTTTCTTT. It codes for CASSIGPTRGLEAFF.

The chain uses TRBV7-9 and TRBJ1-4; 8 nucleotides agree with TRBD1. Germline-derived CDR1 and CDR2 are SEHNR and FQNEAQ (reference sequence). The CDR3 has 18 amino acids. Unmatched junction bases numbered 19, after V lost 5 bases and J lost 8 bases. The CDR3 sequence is CASSPTNRQGRRYEKLFF. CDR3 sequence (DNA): TGTGCCAGCAGCCCGACGAACCGACAGGGGCGCCGCTACGAAAAACTGTTTTTT.

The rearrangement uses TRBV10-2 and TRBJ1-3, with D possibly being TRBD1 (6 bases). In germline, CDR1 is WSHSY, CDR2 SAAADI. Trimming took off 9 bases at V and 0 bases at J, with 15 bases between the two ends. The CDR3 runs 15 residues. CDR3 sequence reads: CASGQRGDSGNTIYF. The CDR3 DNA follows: TGCGCCAGTGGACAGCGGGGGGACTCTGGAAACACCATATATTTT.

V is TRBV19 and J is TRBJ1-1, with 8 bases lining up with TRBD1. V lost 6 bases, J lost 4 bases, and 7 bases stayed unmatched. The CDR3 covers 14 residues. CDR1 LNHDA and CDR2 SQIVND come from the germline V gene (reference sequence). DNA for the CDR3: TGTGCCAGTAGAAGGACAGGGAGGGGCACTGAAGCTTTCTTT. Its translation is CASRRTGRGTEAFF.

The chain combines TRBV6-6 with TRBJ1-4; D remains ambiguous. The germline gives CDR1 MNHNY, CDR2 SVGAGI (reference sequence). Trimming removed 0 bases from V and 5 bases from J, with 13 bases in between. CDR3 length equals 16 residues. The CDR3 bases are TGTGCCAGCAGTTACTCTCCCGGGATGCAAAATGAAAAACTGTTTTTT. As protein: CASSYSPGMQNEKLFF.

The CDR3 reads CASSFGGNTEAFF. The DNA of the CDR3 is TGTGCCAGCAGCTTTGGAGGGAACACTGAAGCTTTCTTT. This sequence joins TRBV7-3 and TRBJ1-1, with D hard to call. Trimming stripped 3 bases from V and 1 base from J, with 6 bases between. Germline V gene lookup returns CDR1 SGHTA and CDR2 FQGTGA. The CDR3 is 13 amino acids.

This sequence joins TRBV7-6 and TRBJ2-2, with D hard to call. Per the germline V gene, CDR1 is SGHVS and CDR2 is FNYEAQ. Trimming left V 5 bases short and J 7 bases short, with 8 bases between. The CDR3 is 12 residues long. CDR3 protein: CASSPIIGELFF. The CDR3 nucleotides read TGTGCCAGCAGCCCTATTATCGGGGAGCTGTTTTTT.

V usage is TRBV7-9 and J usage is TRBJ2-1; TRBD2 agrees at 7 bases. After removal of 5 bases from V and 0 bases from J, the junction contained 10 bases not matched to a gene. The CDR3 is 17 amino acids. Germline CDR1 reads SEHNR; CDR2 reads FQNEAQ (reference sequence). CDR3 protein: CASSRGEEVGSYNEQFF. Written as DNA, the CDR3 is TGTGCCAGCAGCCGGGGGGAGGAGGTCGGCTCCTACAATGAGCAGTTCTTC.

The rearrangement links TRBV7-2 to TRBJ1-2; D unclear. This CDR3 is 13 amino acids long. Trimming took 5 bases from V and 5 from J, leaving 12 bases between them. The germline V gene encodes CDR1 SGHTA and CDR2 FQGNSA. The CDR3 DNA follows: TGTGCCAGCAGCCGGCGCGGCCGGTATGGCTACACCTTC. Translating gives CASSRRGRYGYTF.

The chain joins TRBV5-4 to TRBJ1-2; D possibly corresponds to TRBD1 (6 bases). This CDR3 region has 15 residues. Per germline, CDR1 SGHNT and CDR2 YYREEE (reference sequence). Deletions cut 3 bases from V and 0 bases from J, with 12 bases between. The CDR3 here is CASSYGTRANYGYTF. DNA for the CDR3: TGTGCCAGCAGCTATGGGACAAGAGCTAACTATGGCTACACCTTC.

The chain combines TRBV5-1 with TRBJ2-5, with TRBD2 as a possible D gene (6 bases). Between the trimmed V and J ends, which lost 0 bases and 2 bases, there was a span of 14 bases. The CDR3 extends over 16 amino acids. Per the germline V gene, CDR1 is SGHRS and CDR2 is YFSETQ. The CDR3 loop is CASSLVSQAGQETQYF. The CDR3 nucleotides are TGCGCCAGCAGCTTGGTTTCCCAGGCGGGACAAGAGACCCAGTACTTC.

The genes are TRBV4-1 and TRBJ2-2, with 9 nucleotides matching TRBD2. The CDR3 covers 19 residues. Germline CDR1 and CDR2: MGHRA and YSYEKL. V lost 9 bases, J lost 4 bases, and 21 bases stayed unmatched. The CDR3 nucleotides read TGCGCCAGTCGCGCGGGGTTAGCGGGGGCTACCGCCGTCACCGGGGAGCTGTTTTTT. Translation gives CASRAGLAGATAVTGELFF.

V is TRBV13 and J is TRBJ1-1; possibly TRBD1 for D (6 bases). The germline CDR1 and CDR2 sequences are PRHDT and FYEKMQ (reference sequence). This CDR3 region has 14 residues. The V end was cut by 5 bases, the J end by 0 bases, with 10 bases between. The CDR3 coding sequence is TGTGCCAGCAGCACGGGACACTTGAACACTGAAGCTTTCTTT. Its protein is CASSTGHLNTEAFF. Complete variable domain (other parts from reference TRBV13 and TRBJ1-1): AAGVIQSPRHLIKEKRETATLKCYPIPRHDTVYWYQQGPGQDPQFLISFYEKMQSDKGSIPDRFSAQQFSDYHSELNMSSLELGDSALYFCASSTGHLNTEAFFGQGTRLTVV.

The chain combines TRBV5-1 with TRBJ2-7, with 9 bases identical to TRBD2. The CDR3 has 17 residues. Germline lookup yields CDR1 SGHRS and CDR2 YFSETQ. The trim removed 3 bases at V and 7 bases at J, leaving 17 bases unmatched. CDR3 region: CASSSAGGGPKPPEQYF. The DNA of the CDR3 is TGCGCCAGCAGCTCCGCGGGAGGGGGTCCCAAACCGCCAGAGCAGTACTTC.

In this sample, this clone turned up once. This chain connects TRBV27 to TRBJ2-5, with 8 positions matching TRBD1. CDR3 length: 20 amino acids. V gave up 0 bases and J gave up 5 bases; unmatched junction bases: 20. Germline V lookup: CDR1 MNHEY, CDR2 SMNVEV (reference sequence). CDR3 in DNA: TGTGCCAGCAGTTTATCTTTCAATGGGCAGGGGGCGCGTATCACTGAGACCCAGTACTTC. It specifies CASSLSFNGQGARITETQYF.

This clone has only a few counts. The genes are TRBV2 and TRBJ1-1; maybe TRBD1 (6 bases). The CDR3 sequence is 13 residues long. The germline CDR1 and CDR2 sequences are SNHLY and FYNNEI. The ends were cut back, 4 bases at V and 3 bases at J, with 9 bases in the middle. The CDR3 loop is CASSVAGDTEAFF. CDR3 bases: TGTGCCAGCAGTGTGGCAGGGGACACTGAAGCTTTCTTT.